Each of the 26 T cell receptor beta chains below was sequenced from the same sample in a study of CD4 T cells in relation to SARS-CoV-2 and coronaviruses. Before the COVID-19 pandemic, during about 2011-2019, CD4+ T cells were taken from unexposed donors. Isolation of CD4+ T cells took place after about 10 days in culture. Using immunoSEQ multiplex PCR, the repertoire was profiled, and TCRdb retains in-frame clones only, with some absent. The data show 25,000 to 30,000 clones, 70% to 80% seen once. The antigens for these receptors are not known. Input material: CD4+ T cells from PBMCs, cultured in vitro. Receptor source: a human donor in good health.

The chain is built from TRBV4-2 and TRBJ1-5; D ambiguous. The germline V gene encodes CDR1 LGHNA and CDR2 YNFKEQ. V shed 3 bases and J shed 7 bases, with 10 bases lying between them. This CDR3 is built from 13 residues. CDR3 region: CASSQTAFQPQHF. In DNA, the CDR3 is TGTGCCAGCAGCCAGACGGCCTTCCAGCCCCAGCATTTT.

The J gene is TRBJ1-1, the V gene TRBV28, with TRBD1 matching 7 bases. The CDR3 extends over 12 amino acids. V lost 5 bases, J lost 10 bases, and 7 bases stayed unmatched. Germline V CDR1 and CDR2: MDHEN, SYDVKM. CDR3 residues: CASSLRRGGAFF. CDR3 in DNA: TGTGCCAGCAGTCTGCGCAGGGGGGGAGCTTTCTTT. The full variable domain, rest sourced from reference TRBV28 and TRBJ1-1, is DVKVTQSSRYLVKRTGEKVFLECVQDMDHENMFWYRQDPGLGLRLIYFSYDVKMKEKGDIPEGYSVSREKKERFSLILESASTNQTSMYLCASSLRRGGAFFGQGTRLTVV.

CDR3 sequence: CASTRDGVYGYTF. The CDR3 DNA reads as TGTGCCAGCACCCGAGACGGAGTCTATGGCTACACCTTC. V gene TRBV21-1 combines with J gene TRBJ1-2. TRBV21-1 corresponds to a pseudogene. This CDR3 has 13 residues.

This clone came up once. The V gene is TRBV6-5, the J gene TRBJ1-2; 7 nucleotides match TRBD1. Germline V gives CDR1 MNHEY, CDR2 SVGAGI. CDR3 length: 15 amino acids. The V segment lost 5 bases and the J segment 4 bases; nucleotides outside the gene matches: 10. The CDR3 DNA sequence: TGTGCCAGCAGTCCACTCGGGACAGAGGCCTATGGCTACACCTTC. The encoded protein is CASSPLGTEAYGYTF.

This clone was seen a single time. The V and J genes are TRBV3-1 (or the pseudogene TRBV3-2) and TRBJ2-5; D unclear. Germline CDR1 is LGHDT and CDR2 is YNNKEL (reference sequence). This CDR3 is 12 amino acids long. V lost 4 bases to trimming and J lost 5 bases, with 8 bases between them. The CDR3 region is CASSPLEETQYF. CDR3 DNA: TGTGCCAGCAGCCCGCTGGAGGAGACCCAGTACTTC.

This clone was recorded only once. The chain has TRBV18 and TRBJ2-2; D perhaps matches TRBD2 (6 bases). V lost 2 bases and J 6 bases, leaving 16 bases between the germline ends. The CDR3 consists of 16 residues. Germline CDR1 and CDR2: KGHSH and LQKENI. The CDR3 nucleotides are TGTGCCAGCTCACCATTCACAAGCAGGGAGGCCGGGGAGCTGTTTTTT. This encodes CASSPFTSREAGELFF.

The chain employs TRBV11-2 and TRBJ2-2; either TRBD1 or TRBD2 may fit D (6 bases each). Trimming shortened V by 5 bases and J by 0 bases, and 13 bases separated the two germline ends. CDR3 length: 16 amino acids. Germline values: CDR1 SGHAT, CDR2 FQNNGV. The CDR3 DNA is TGTGCCAGCAGCCGGGGGCAGGTGTCGAACACCGGGGAGCTGTTTTTT. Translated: CASSRGQVSNTGELFF.

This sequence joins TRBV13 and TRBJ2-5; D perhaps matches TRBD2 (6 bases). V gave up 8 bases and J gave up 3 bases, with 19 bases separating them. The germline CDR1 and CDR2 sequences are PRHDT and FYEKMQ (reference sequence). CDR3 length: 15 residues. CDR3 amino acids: CASRILAGAKETQYF. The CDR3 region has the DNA TGTGCCAGCCGGATACTAGCCGGGGCCAAAGAGACCCAGTACTTC.

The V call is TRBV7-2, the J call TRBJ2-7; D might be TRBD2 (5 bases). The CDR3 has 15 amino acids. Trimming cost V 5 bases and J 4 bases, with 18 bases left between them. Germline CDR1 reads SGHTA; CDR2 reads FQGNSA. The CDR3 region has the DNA TGTGCCAGCAGCCAAGAGGGTAGTTGGCGGTACGAGCAGTACTTC. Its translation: CASSQEGSWRYEQYF.

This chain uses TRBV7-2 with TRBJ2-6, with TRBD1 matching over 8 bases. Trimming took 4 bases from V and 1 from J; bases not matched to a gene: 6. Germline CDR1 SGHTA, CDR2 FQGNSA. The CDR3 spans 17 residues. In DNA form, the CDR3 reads TGTGCCAGCAGCTCGACAGGGGCCGGGTCTGGGGCCAACGTCCTGACTTTC. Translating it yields CASSSTGAGSGANVLTF.

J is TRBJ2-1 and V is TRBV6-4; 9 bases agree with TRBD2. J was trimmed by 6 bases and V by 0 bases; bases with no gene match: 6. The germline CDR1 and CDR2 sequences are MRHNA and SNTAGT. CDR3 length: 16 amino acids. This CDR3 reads CASSDSGLAGLNEQFF. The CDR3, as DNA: TGTGCCAGCAGTGACTCGGGCCTAGCGGGACTCAATGAGCAGTTCTTC.

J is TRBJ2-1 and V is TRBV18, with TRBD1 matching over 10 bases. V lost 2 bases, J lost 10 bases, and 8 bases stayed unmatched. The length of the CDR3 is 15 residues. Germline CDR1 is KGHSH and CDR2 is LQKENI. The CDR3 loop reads CASSPGTGARTEQFF. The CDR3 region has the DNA TGTGCCAGCTCACCAGGGACAGGGGCCAGGACCGAGCAGTTCTTC.

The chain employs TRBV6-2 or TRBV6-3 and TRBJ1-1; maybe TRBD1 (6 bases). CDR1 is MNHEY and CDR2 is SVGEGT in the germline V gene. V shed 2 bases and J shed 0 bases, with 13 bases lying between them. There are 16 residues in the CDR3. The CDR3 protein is CASSYGGGNMNTEAFF. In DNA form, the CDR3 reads TGTGCCAGCAGTTACGGGGGCGGCAACATGAACACTGAAGCTTTCTTT.

The DNA of the CDR3 is TGTGCCAGCTCACCAATTAGGGAGAACACTGAAGCTTTCTTT. Translation gives CASSPIRENTEAFF. The V gene is TRBV18, the J gene TRBJ1-1; D is undetermined. CDR1 is KGHSH, CDR2 LQKENI, per germline. V was cut by 2 bases and J by 1 base, with 8 bases left in between. The CDR3 length is 14 residues.

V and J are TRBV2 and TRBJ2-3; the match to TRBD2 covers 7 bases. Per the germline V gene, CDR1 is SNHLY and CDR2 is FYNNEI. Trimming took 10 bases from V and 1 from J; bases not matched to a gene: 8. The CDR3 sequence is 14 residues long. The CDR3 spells CATTAGSGTDTQYF. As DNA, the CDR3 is TGTGCCACCACAGCGGGGAGCGGCACAGATACGCAGTATTTT.

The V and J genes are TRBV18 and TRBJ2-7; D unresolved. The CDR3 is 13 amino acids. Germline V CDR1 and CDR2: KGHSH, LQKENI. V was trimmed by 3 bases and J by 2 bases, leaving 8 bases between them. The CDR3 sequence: CASSPSRTYEQYF. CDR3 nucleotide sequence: TGTGCCAGCTCACCTTCGAGAACCTACGAGCAGTACTTC.

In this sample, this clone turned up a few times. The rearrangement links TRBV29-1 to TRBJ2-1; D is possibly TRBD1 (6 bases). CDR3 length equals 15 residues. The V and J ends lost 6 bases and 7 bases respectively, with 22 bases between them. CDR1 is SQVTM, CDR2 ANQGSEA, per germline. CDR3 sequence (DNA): TGCAGCGTCGAACCAGGGGACACCCTACGGAATGAGCAGTTCTTC. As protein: CSVEPGDTLRNEQFF.

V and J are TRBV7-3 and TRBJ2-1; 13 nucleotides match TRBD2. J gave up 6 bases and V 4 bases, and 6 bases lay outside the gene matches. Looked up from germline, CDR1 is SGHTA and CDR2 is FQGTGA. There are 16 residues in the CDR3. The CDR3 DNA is TGTGCCAGCAGCTCGACCCGGACTAGCGGGGGCAATGAGCAGTTCTTC. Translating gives CASSSTRTSGGNEQFF.

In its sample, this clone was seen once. The CDR3 sequence is CASSPPPVYNSPLHF. CDR3 DNA sequence: TGTGCCAGCAGCCCGCCTCCTGTTTATAATTCACCCCTCCACTTT. The rearrangement joins TRBV28 to TRBJ1-6; no reliable D call. The CDR3 is 15 residues long. Per the germline V gene, CDR1 is MDHEN and CDR2 is SYDVKM. V gave up 6 bases and J gave up 4 bases, with 13 bases separating them. Filled out from reference TRBV28 and TRBJ1-6, the complete variable domain reads DVKVTQSSRYLVKRTGEKVFLECVQDMDHENMFWYRQDPGLGLRLIYFSYDVKMKEKGDIPEGYSVSREKKERFSLILESASTNQTSMYLCASSPPPVYNSPLHFGNGTRLTVT.

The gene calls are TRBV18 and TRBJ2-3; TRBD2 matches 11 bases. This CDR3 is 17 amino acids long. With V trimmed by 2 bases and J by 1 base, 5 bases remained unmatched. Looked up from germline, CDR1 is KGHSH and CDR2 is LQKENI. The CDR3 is CASSPRLAGGGTDTQYF. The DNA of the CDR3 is TGTGCCAGCTCACCAAGGCTAGCGGGGGGCGGCACAGATACGCAGTATTTT.

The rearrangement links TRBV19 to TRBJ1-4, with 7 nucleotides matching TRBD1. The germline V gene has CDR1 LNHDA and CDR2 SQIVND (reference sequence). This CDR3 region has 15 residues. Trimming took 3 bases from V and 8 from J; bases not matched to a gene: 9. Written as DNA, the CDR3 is TGTGCCAGTAGTATGGTGGGCAGGGGGGACGAAAAACTGTTTTTT. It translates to CASSMVGRGDEKLFF.

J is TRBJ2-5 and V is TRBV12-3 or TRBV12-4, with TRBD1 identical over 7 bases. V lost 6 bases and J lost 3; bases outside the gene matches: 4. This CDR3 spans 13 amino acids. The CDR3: CASRVTGKETQYF. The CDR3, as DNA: TGTGCCAGCAGGGTGACAGGGAAAGAGACCCAGTACTTC.

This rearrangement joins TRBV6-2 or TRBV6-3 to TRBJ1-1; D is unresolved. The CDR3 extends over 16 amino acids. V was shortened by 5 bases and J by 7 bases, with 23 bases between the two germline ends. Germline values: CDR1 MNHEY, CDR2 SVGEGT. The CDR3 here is CASSTKGVEVYFEAFF. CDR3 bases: TGTGCCAGCAGTACCAAGGGTGTCGAGGTGTACTTTGAAGCTTTCTTT.

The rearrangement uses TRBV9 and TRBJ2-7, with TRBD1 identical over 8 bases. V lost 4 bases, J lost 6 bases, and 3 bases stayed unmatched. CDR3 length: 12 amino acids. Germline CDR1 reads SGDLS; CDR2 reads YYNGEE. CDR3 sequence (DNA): TGTGCCAGCAGCCTCGGGACAGGCGAGCAGTACTTC. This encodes CASSLGTGEQYF. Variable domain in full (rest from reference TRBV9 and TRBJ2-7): DSGVTQTPKHLITATGQRVTLRCSPRSGDLSVYWYQQSLDQGLQFLIQYYNGEERAKGNILERFSAQQFPDLHSELNLSSLELGDSALYFCASSLGTGEQYFGPGTRLTVT.

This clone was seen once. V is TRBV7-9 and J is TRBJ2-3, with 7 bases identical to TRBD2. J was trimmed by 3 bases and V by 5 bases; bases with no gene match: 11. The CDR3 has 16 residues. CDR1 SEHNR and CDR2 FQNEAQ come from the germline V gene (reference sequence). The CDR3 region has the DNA TGTGCCAGCAGCATCGCCGGGACTATCCAGACAGATACGCAGTATTTT. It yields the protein CASSIAGTIQTDTQYF.

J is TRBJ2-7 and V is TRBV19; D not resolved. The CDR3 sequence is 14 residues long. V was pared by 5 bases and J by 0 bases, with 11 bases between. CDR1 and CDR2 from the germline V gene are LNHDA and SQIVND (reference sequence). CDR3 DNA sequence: TGTGCCAGTAGTCCCCTGGACGTCTCCTACGAGCAGTACTTC. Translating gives CASSPLDVSYEQYF.